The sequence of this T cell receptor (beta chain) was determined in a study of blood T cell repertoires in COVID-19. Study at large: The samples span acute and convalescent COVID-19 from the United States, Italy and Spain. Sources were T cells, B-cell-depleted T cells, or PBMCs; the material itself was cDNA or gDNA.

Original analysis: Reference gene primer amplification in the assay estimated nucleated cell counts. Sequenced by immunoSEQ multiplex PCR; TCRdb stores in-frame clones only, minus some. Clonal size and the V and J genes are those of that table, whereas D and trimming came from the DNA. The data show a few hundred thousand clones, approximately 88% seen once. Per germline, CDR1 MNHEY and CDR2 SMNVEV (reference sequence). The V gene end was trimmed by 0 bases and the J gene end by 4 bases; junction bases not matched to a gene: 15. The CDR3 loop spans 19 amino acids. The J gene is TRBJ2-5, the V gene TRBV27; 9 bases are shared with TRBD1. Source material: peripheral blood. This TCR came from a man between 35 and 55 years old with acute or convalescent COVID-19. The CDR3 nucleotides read TGTGCCAGCAGTTTATCGATCCAACAAACAGGGGGCCCCCCAGAGACCCAGTACTTC. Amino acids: CASSLSIQQTGGPPETQYF.